This TCR beta chain was retrieved from a study of blood T cell repertoires in COVID-19. Study-level background: The analysed material was cDNA or gDNA that came from T cells, B-cell-depleted T cells, or PBMCs.

The CDR3 has 12 amino acids. Germline assignment: CDR1 MNHEY and CDR2 SVGAGI. J lost 7 bases, V lost 4 bases, and 4 bases had no gene match. As originally analysed: From reference gene primer amplification, estimates of nucleated cell counts were derived. Method: immunoSEQ multiplex PCR; TCRdb's copy keeps in-frame clones and lacks some. V, J and clone size reflect that table, while D and trimming were determined from the DNA. Altogether approximately 240,000 clones are present, around 83% being singletons, with the ten largest covering 1.3%. Recruits, aged roughly 18 to 95 years, lived in 20 to 30 US areas. Participants' reported clinical history set cohort assignment.

The receptor comes from a woman in her 40s with acute COVID-19. Sequenced material: PBMCs or T cells enriched from blood (not recorded which). This sequence joins TRBV6-5 and TRBJ2-7; TRBD1 matches at 7 bases. CDR3 nucleotide sequence: TGTGCCAGCAGTTCGACAGGGCGGGAGCAGTACTTC. It is translated as CASSSTGREQYF.